This TCR beta chain was retrieved from a study of cytomegalovirus exposure and HLA in healthy donors. Study at large: From about 179 million T cells, an earlier analysis saw 120 million or so unique TCR beta sequences. A preliminary data release comprised 80 million or so unique TCRs obtained from HLA-typed donors.

Study conclusions and caveats: Accurate predictions that matched the HLA-A and HLA-B alleles of most subjects were reportedly made from TCR beta sequences. Rare TCR sequences dominated, though some public TCRs recurred in many donors.

PCR used 60 Vbeta primers and 13 Jbeta primers. Assay used: immunoSEQ multiplex PCR; TCRdb lists only in-frame clones, some missing. The sample lists 75,000 or so clones; 60% to 75% were seen once. To note about this clone: No antigen is known for it.

Sequencing input: PBMCs. The receptor comes from a man aged 35 to 55 in good health and CMV-seropositive.

The CDR3 DNA follows: TGTGCCAGCTCACCACGGGCCCGGCGGGGGAAATACAATGAGCAGTTCTTC. Translation: CASSPRARRGKYNEQFF. The rearrangement links TRBV18 to TRBJ2-1, with TRBD2 matching 7 bases. The germline V gene encodes CDR1 KGHSH and CDR2 LQKENI. The CDR3 consists of 17 residues. V lost 1 base and J lost 4; bases outside the gene matches: 10.